This T cell receptor beta chain was recorded in a study of T-cell memory formation after mild COVID-19. Study information: Most TCR clusters belonged to a single donor.

A word on this clonotype: Its antigen remains unknown.

Overall study findings and caveats: Pre-infection memory showed some responding clones, and this suggested that cross-reactive memory joined.

Barcoded TCR alpha and TCR beta cDNA libraries with UMIs came from 5'RACE using constant-segment primers. TCRdb re-derived calls from the 5' RACE reads in MiXCR, one entry per CDR3 protein. Of around 310,000 distinct CDR3 sequences listed, less than 25% are singletons. Between the trimmed V and J ends, which lost 3 bases and 5 bases, there was a span of 10 bases. The V gene's germline CDR1 is MNHEY and CDR2 SMNVEV (reference sequence). The length of the CDR3 is 13 residues. Sequencing was done on a sample of PBMCs or a T cell subset sorted from them (not recorded which). The clonotype was recovered from a man younger than 35 who had mild COVID-19 (a few samples of this study predate the infection). Cell type and time point are not known. The V call is TRBV27, the J call TRBJ2-5; D ambiguous. The CDR3 bases are TGTGCCAGCAGTTTTTCGCAGACGGAGACCCAGTACTTC. It specifies CASSFSQTETQYF.